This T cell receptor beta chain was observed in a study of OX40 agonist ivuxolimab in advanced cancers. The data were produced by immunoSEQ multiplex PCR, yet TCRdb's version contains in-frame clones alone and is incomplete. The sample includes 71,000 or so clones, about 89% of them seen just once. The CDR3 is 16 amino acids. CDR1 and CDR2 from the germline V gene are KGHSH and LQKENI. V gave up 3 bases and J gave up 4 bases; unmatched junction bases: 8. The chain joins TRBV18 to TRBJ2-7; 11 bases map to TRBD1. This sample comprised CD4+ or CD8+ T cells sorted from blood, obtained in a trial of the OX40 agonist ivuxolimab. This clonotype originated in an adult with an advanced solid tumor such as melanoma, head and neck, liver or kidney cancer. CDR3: CASSPLGQGASYEQYF. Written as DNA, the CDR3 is TGTGCCAGCTCACCTTTAGGACAGGGGGCGTCATACGAGCAGTACTTC.